This TCR beta chain appears in the sequencing data of a study of OX40 agonist ivuxolimab in advanced cancers. The overall study: The group had a mean age of 60 years, ranged from about 23 to 79, and was roughly 80% male.

Libraries were prepared by immunoSEQ multiplex PCR; TCRdb keeps only in-frame clonotypes and omits some of them. In the table there are about 82,000 clones, about nine tenths of which are singletons. V lost 6 bases and J 4 bases, leaving 9 bases between the germline ends. The CDR3 loop spans 12 amino acids. Per germline, CDR1 SNHLY and CDR2 FYNNEI. This sequence originates from an adult with an advanced solid tumor such as melanoma, head and neck, liver or kidney cancer. The input for sequencing was CD4+ or CD8+ T cells sorted from blood, taken in a trial of the OX40 agonist ivuxolimab. The chain links TRBV2 to TRBJ1-2; D gene unclear. CDR3 amino acids: CASRVESYGYTF. DNA of the CDR3: TGTGCCAGCAGGGTTGAGTCCTATGGCTACACCTTC.